These 20 T cell receptor beta chains originate from one sample sequenced in a study of cytomegalovirus exposure and HLA in healthy donors. PCR used 60 Vbeta primers and 13 Jbeta primers. Assay: immunoSEQ multiplex PCR; the TCRdb copy retains only in-frame clones and omits some. The sample records 170,000 or so clones, roughly four fifths being singletons. Sequencing input: PBMCs. These receptors all stem from a man younger than 35 in good health and CMV-seronegative.

The gene calls are TRBV30 and TRBJ1-2; D might be TRBD1 (5 bases). Germline-derived CDR1 and CDR2 are GTSNPN and SVGIG (reference sequence). Trimming shortened V by 3 bases and J by 4 bases, and 18 bases separated the two germline ends. The CDR3 is 15 residues long. CDR3 protein: CAWRGRERGLYGYTF. CDR3 sequence (DNA): TGTGCCTGGAGGGGGCGGGAACGGGGCCTCTATGGCTACACCTTC.

The chain carries TRBV28 and TRBJ2-3, with TRBD2 as a possible D gene (6 bases). The length of the CDR3 is 12 residues. V was shortened by 6 bases and J by 7 bases, with 11 bases between the two germline ends. CDR1 and CDR2 (germline): MDHEN, SYDVKM. The CDR3 sequence: CASRGGSYTQYF. Written as DNA, the CDR3 is TGTGCCAGCAGGGGGGGTTCGTATACGCAGTATTTT.

A word on this clone: This sample includes further DNA sequences coding for the same CDR3. V gene TRBV5-1 combines with J gene TRBJ2-7, with 10 bases identical to TRBD2. V gave up 4 bases and J gave up 3 bases; unmatched junction bases: 19. This CDR3 comprises 19 residues. Per germline, CDR1 SGHRS and CDR2 YFSETQ. Written as DNA, the CDR3 is TGCGCCAGCAGCGCCACCCTAAGCGGGAGGGCCGGCTGGGGCTACGAGCAGTACTTC. It specifies CASSATLSGRAGWGYEQYF.

The chain employs TRBV5-1 and TRBJ1-6; D unclear. The CDR3 is 13 amino acids. V was cut by 2 bases and J by 10 bases, with 10 bases left in between. Looked up from germline, CDR1 is SGHRS and CDR2 is YFSETQ. The CDR3 DNA sequence: TGCGCCAGCAGCTTTCAGAGGTTGTCACCCCTCCACTTT. This gives the protein CASSFQRLSPLHF.

The chain is built from TRBV5-1 and TRBJ2-1; a weak D match, TRBD2 (5 bases). The germline CDR1 and CDR2 sequences are SGHRS and YFSETQ. V was cut by 4 bases and J by 5 bases, with 16 bases left in between. The CDR3 spans 15 residues. CDR3 nucleotide sequence: TGCGCCAGCAGCGGATACCCTAGCAGAAACAATGAGCAGTTCTTC. Encoded protein: CASSGYPSRNNEQFF.

This CDR3 reads CASSQEASGFYEQYF. The CDR3 DNA is TGCGCCAGCAGCCAAGAGGCTAGCGGATTCTACGAGCAGTACTTC. The V and J genes are TRBV4-3 and TRBJ2-7; 7 bases are a match to TRBD2. The CDR3 extends over 15 amino acids. Germline V gene data show CDR1 as LGHNA and CDR2 as YSLEER. J gave up 3 bases and V 0 bases, and 5 bases lay outside the gene matches.

The chain recombines TRBV6-1 with TRBJ1-6; the match to TRBD1 covers 7 bases. Germline lookup yields CDR1 MNHNS and CDR2 SASEGT. J was trimmed by 11 bases and V by 1 base; bases with no gene match: 8. This CDR3 contains 15 residues. The CDR3 loop reads CASSEEQGLRTPLHF. The CDR3 DNA reads TGTGCCAGCAGTGAAGAACAGGGGTTGAGGACACCCCTCCACTTT.

The rearrangement links TRBV6-1 to TRBJ1-2; maybe TRBD1 (5 bases). Germline V gene data show CDR1 as MNHNS and CDR2 as SASEGT. Trimming pared 5 bases from V and 4 bases from J, leaving 17 bases between. The CDR3 runs 15 residues. DNA for the CDR3: TGTGCCAGCAGTCCCACAGGTCAGGCTGGCTATGGCTACACCTTC. Translation: CASSPTGQAGYGYTF.

The chain carries TRBV6-6 and TRBJ2-5, with a possible D match to TRBD2 (6 bases). The J call may be incorrect, as the DNA end agrees better with TRBJ2-7. CDR3 size: 14 residues. Germline CDR1 is MNHNY and CDR2 is SVGAGI (reference sequence). The CDR3 sequence: CASISGGPEGEQYF. CDR3 nucleotide sequence: TGTGCCAGCATCAGTGGAGGGCCGGAGGGCGAGCAGTACTTC.

This chain uses TRBV18 with TRBJ2-5; D might be TRBD1 (5 bases). Germline V lookup: CDR1 KGHSH, CDR2 LQKENI. The CDR3 consists of 13 residues. V lost 3 bases and J 1 base, leaving 6 bases between the germline ends. For the CDR3, the DNA is TGTGCCAGCTCACCCAGGGCCCAAGAGACCCAGTACTTC. This codes for CASSPRAQETQYF.

This chain links TRBV7-9 with TRBJ2-1; 7 bases are shared with TRBD2. The CDR3 has 12 amino acids. V shed 1 base and J 15 bases; nucleotides not matched to a gene: 6. Germline V gives CDR1 SEHNR, CDR2 FQNEAQ (reference sequence). Written as DNA, the CDR3 is TGTGCCAGCAGCTTAGACGGGGGGAGTCGGTTCTTC. Translation: CASSLDGGSRFF.

This chain links TRBV7-2 with TRBJ1-5; tentatively, D is TRBD1 (5 bases). V was clipped by 1 base and J by 0 bases, with 7 bases between them. Germline V gene data show CDR1 as SGHTA and CDR2 as FQGNSA. CDR3 length: 15 amino acids. CDR3 residues: CASSLGGGSNQPQHF. The CDR3 region has the DNA TGTGCCAGCAGCTTAGGGGGGGGTAGCAATCAGCCCCAGCATTTT.

The CDR3, as DNA: TGTGCCAGCAGCTTAGCGACAGGGGATCAGCCCCAGCATTTT. Protein: CASSLATGDQPQHF. The chain is built from TRBV7-2 and TRBJ1-5, with 8 positions matching TRBD1. The V and J ends lost 0 bases and 5 bases, in that order; junction bases with no gene match: 0. This CDR3 region has 14 residues. From germline, CDR1 is SGHTA and CDR2 FQGNSA.

The rearrangement links TRBV28 to TRBJ2-7, with 8 nucleotides matching TRBD1. Germline values: CDR1 MDHEN, CDR2 SYDVKM. This CDR3 spans 15 amino acids. The V and J ends lost 2 bases and 3 bases, in that order; junction bases with no gene match: 6. The CDR3: CASSLTGQDFYEQYF. In DNA form, the CDR3 reads TGTGCCAGCAGTTTAACGGGACAGGATTTCTACGAGCAGTACTTC.

This clone showed up just a few times. The V gene is TRBV5-6, the J gene TRBJ2-7, with D perhaps matching TRBD1 (6 bases). Germline V gene data show CDR1 as SGHDT and CDR2 as YYEEEE. The CDR3 sequence is 13 residues long. The germline V and J ends were trimmed by 3 bases and 2 bases, with 9 bases remaining between them. The CDR3 nucleotides read TGTGCCAGCAGCTACAGGGATCCCTACGAGCAGTACTTC. Residues: CASSYRDPYEQYF.

This chain joins TRBV19 and TRBJ2-5; D ambiguous. V was shortened by 1 base and J by 3 bases, with 9 bases between the two germline ends. There are 14 residues in the CDR3. Per germline, CDR1 LNHDA and CDR2 SQIVND (reference sequence). The CDR3 loop reads CASSIGSSKETQYF. CDR3 nucleotides: TGTGCCAGTAGTATAGGTTCATCAAAAGAGACCCAGTACTTC. The full variable domain, rest sourced from reference TRBV19 and TRBJ2-5, is DGGITQSPKYLFRKEGQNVTLSCEQNLNHDAMYWYRQDPGQGLRLIYYSQIVNDFQKGDIAEGYSVSREKKESFPLTVTSAQKNPTAFYLCASSIGSSKETQYFGPGTRLLVL.

This sequence joins TRBV7-8 and TRBJ2-5, with D unresolved. V was shortened by 6 bases and J by 1 base, with 3 bases between the two germline ends. Germline V gene data show CDR1 as SGHVS and CDR2 as FQNEAQ. The CDR3 extends over 11 amino acids. CDR3 sequence: CASRLQETQYF. CDR3 bases: TGTGCCAGCAGACTCCAAGAGACCCAGTACTTC.

The genes are TRBV19 and TRBJ2-4, with TRBD1 matching over 10 bases. The CDR3 spans 15 residues. Germline CDR1 is LNHDA and CDR2 is SQIVND (reference sequence). Trimming cost V 2 bases and J 6 bases; bases outside gene matches: 4. The DNA for the CDR3 is TGTGCCAGTAGTATAATCGGGACAGGGGTAAACATTCAGTACTTC. Translation gives CASSIIGTGVNIQYF.

The chain has TRBV7-8 and TRBJ2-3; possible D gene TRBD2, 5 bases. The CDR3 length is 16 residues. Per the germline V gene, CDR1 is SGHVS and CDR2 is FQNEAQ. V was cut by 2 bases and J by 0 bases, with 12 bases left in between. The CDR3 loop reads CASSLLASISTDTQYF. CDR3 in DNA: TGTGCCAGCAGCTTACTGGCTAGCATTAGCACAGATACGCAGTATTTT.

The CDR3: CASSLNNPYEQYF. CDR3 nucleotides: TGCGCCAGCAGCTTGAACAATCCCTACGAGCAGTACTTC. The J gene is TRBJ2-7, the V gene TRBV5-1, with D unclear. Germline V gives CDR1 SGHRS, CDR2 YFSETQ. The CDR3 runs 13 residues. Trimming took 1 base from V and 2 from J, leaving 7 bases between them.